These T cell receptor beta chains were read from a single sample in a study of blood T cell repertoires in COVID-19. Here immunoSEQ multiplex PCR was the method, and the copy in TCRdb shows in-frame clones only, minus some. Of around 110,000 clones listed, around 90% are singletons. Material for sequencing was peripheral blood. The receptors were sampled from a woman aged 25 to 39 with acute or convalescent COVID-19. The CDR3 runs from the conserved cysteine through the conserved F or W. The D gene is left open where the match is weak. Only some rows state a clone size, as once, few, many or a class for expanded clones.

CASNYANTGELFF	TGTGCCAGCAACTACGCGAACACCGGGGAGCTGTTTTTT	once	.	TRBV12-3/TRBV12-4	TRBJ2-2
CASSLDRYTEAFF	TGTGCCAGCAGCCTCGACAGGTACACTGAAGCTTTCTTT	.	.	TRBV7-2	TRBJ1-1
CASSWTSSGEQYF	TGTGCCAGCAGCTGGACTAGCTCCGGCGAGCAGTACTTC	.	TRBD2	TRBV7-2	TRBJ2-7
CASSLGRASGSYEQYF	TGTGCCAGCAGCTTAGGTAGGGCTAGCGGGAGTTACGAGCAGTACTTC	once	TRBD2	TRBV7-9	TRBJ2-7
CASSQVPRGNEQFF	TGCGCCAGCAGCCAAGTGCCTAGGGGCAATGAGCAGTTCTTC	once	.	TRBV4-3	TRBJ2-1
CAWRPGYYEAFF	TGTGCCTGGAGACCGGGATACTATGAAGCTTTCTTT	.	.	TRBV30	TRBJ1-1
CAWSVLKFSRGISYNEQFF	TGTGCCTGGAGTGTACTAAAGTTTTCAAGGGGGATTTCTTACAATGAGCAGTTCTTC	.	.	TRBV30	TRBJ2-1
CASEFDRGQVEAFF	TGTGCCAGCGAATTCGACAGGGGGCAGGTTGAAGCTTTCTTT	.	TRBD1	TRBV2	TRBJ1-1
CASSEAPGTFYGYTF	TGTGCCAGCAGTGAAGCTCCAGGAACTTTCTATGGCTACACCTTC	.	.	TRBV2	TRBJ1-2
CASSSRGGLETQYF	TGTGCCAGCAGTTCGAGGGGGGGATTGGAGACCCAGTACTTC	.	.	TRBV14	TRBJ2-5
CSVSRSQETQYF	TGCAGCGTTAGTCGGTCCCAAGAGACCCAGTACTTC	.	.	TRBV29-1	TRBJ2-5
CAWSPRGLQPQHF	TGTGCCTGGAGTCCTAGGGGGCTCCAGCCCCAGCATTTT	.	TRBD1	TRBV30	TRBJ1-5
CASSIRRTSLVTEAFF	TGTGCCAGTAGTATTCGTCGGACATCGTTGGTCACTGAAGCTTTCTTT	.	.	TRBV19	TRBJ1-1
CASSQGPAGELNTGELFF	TGCGCCAGCAGCCAAGGCCCAGCGGGAGAATTGAACACCGGGGAGCTGTTTTTT	.	TRBD2	TRBV4-3	TRBJ2-2
CASSRLGQGAGELFF	TGTGCCAGTAGTAGACTGGGACAGGGGGCCGGGGAGCTGTTTTTT	.	TRBD1	TRBV19	TRBJ2-2
CASSTQGTHEQYF	TGCGCCAGCAGCACCCAGGGGACCCACGAGCAGTACTTC	.	.	TRBV5-1	TRBJ2-7
CASSVLGGDTEAFF	TGTGCCAGCAGCGTATTAGGGGGAGACACTGAAGCTTTCTTT	.	.	TRBV9	TRBJ1-1
CAISGGDNSNYGYTF	TGTGCCATCAGTGGGGGGGATAATTCTAACTATGGCTACACCTTC	.	.	TRBV10-3	TRBJ1-2
CASSKSGNPYEQYF	TGTGCCAGCAGTAAATCAGGGAACCCCTACGAGCAGTACTTC	.	.	TRBV6-7	TRBJ2-7
CASSQGNTNSPLHF	TGCGCCAGCAGCCAAGGTAACACCAATTCACCCCTCCACTTT	.	.	TRBV4-1	TRBJ1-6
CASSLSNSPLHF	TGTGCCAGCAGCCTTAGTAATTCACCCCTCCACTTT	.	.	TRBV12-3/TRBV12-4	TRBJ1-6
CASSEGDSYNEQFF	TGCGCCAGCAGTGAGGGGGACAGTTACAATGAGCAGTTCTTC	.	TRBD1	TRBV10-2	TRBJ2-1
CASSPTSVAETQYF	TGTGCCAGCAGCCCGACTAGCGTGGCGGAGACCCAGTACTTC	.	TRBD2	TRBV4-2	TRBJ2-5
CASSSRNGLAGADTQYF	TGTGCCAGCAGCTCAAGAAACGGACTAGCGGGGGCAGATACGCAGTATTTT	few	TRBD2	TRBV11-2	TRBJ2-3
CASSLAAGGAYNEQFF	TGCGCCAGCAGCTTGGCCGCGGGAGGGGCCTACAATGAGCAGTTCTTC	.	TRBD2	TRBV5-1	TRBJ2-1
CASLRNYGYTF	TGTGCCAGCCTACGGAACTATGGCTACACCTTC	.	.	TRBV28	TRBJ1-2
CAISQTGLGTEAFF	TGTGCCATCAGCCAGACAGGGTTGGGCACTGAAGCTTTCTTT	few	TRBD1	TRBV10-3	TRBJ1-1
CASSLVEGAGEQYF	TGTGCCAGCAGCTTAGTGGAGGGGGCTGGAGAGCAGTACTTC	.	.	TRBV7-7	TRBJ2-7
CASGQGTGYEKLFF	TGTGCTAGTGGTCAAGGGACAGGCTATGAAAAACTGTTTTTT	.	TRBD1	TRBV12-5	TRBJ1-4
CASSTYRQEVPPNYGYTF	TGTGCCAGCAGTACTTATCGGCAGGAGGTACCCCCGAACTATGGCTACACCTTC	.	.	TRBV28	TRBJ1-2
CASGGRGPGARVGTEAFF	TGTGCTAGTGGTGGCCGCGGGCCTGGAGCCCGGGTGGGAACTGAAGCTTTCTTT	few	.	TRBV12-5	TRBJ1-1